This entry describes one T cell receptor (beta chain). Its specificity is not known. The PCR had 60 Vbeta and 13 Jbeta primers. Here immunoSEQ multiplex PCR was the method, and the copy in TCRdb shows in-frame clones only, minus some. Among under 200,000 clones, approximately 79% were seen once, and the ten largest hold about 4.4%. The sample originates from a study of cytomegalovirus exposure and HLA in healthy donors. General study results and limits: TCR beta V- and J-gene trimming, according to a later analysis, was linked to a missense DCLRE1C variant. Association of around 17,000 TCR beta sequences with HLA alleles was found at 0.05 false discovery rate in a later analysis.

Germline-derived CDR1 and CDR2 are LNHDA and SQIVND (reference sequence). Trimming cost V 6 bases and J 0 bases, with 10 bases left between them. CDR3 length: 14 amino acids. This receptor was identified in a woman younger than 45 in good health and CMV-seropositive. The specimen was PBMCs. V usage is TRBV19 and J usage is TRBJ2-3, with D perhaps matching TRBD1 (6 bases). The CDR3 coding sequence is TGTGCCAGTAGGGACAGCTCTAGCACAGATACGCAGTATTTT. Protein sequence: CASRDSSSTDTQYF. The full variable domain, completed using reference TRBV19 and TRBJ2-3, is DGGITQSPKYLFRKEGQNVTLSCEQNLNHDAMYWYRQDPGQGLRLIYYSQIVNDFQKGDIAEGYSVSREKKESFPLTVTSAQKNPTAFYLCASRDSSSTDTQYFGPGTRLTVL.